What follows are 23 T cell receptor beta chains derived from one specimen sequenced in a study of cytomegalovirus exposure and HLA in healthy donors. Amplification used 60 Vbeta primers and 13 Jbeta primers. The protocol was immunoSEQ multiplex PCR, while the TCRdb copy is restricted to in-frame clones and leaves out a portion. The table includes tens of thousands of clones, about 69% detected once. The sample taken for sequencing was PBMCs. These receptors were collected from a man aged 25-45 years in good health and CMV-seropositive.

This chain joins TRBV14 and TRBJ2-2, with no clear D. From germline, CDR1 is SGHDN and CDR2 FVKESK. V was cut by 0 bases and J by 3 bases, with 11 bases left in between. The CDR3 has 16 amino acids. The CDR3 region has the DNA TGTGCCAGCAGCCAAGATCCCCGGGTCTACACCGGGGAGCTGTTTTTT. Translated, it gives CASSQDPRVYTGELFF.

This clone turned up a few times. The V and J genes are TRBV2 and TRBJ1-4, with a possible D match to TRBD1 (5 bases). The V end was cut by 5 bases, the J end by 6 bases, with 13 bases between. The CDR3 contains 14 residues. CDR1 is SNHLY, CDR2 FYNNEI, per germline. This CDR3 is CASSQDWGDEKLFF. CDR3 bases: TGTGCCAGCAGTCAAGACTGGGGGGATGAAAAACTGTTTTTT.

The chain couples TRBV7-2 to TRBJ2-3; D is possibly TRBD2 (5 bases). The germline V gene has CDR1 SGHTA and CDR2 FQGNSA. V was clipped by 5 bases and J by 4 bases, with 10 bases between them. The CDR3 is 13 amino acids. CDR3 residues: CASSNGVADTQYF. CDR3 nucleotides: TGTGCCAGCAGCAACGGGGTGGCAGATACGCAGTATTTT.

The chain couples TRBV4-1 to TRBJ1-2; D gene unclear. From germline, CDR1 is MGHRA and CDR2 YSYEKL. The V gene lost 0 bases and the J gene lost 1 base, with 6 bases spanning the gap. The CDR3 length is 14 residues. This CDR3 reads CASSQEEGNYGYTF. The DNA for the CDR3 is TGCGCCAGCAGCCAAGAGGAGGGTAACTATGGCTACACCTTC.

The CDR3 is CSVYLPDRAYEQYF. The CDR3 DNA is TGCAGCGTTTACCTTCCTGACAGAGCCTACGAGCAGTACTTC. The rearrangement joins TRBV29-1 to TRBJ2-7, with D possibly matching TRBD1 (5 bases). The CDR3 is 14 residues long. Trimming left V 5 bases short and J 2 bases short, with 16 bases between. Germline lookup yields CDR1 SQVTM and CDR2 ANQGSEA.

The rearrangement joins TRBV5-5 to TRBJ2-3, with 7 bases matching TRBD1. Germline loops: CDR1 SGHKS, CDR2 YYEKEE (reference sequence). CDR3 size: 14 residues. Losses at the gene ends were 4 bases for V and 8 bases for J; bases not matched to a gene: 10. CDR3 nucleotides: TGTGCCAGCAGCCTAGGGACAGTCGAATCTACGCAGTATTTT. Its translation: CASSLGTVESTQYF.

This clone was seen a few times. The V and J genes are TRBV5-5 and TRBJ1-5, with no clear D. V was trimmed by 1 base and J by 1 base, leaving 9 bases between them. CDR3 length: 15 residues. CDR1 SGHKS and CDR2 YYEKEE come from the germline V gene (reference sequence). The DNA of the CDR3 is TGTGCCAGCAGCTTGCTCCAGGCGAGCAATCAGCCCCAGCATTTT. Translation gives CASSLLQASNQPQHF. Variable domain in full (rest from reference TRBV5-5 and TRBJ1-5): DAGVTQSPTHLIKTRGQQVTLRCSPISGHKSVSWYQQVLGQGPQFIFQYYEKEERGRGNFPDRFSARQFPNYSSELNVNALLLGDSALYLCASSLLQASNQPQHFGDGTRLSIL.

The genes are TRBV19 and TRBJ2-1; the match to TRBD1 covers 7 bases. Germline values: CDR1 LNHDA, CDR2 SQIVND (reference sequence). The CDR3 sequence is 16 residues long. V shed 4 bases, J shed 1 base, and the junction held 7 bases outside the gene matches. The CDR3 region is CASSRQRQGSYNEQFF. The CDR3, as DNA: TGTGCCAGTAGTAGACAGCGACAGGGATCCTACAATGAGCAGTTCTTC.

The chain carries TRBV4-1 and TRBJ1-5, with 8 bases aligning to TRBD1. Germline CDR1 MGHRA, CDR2 YSYEKL. Trimming took 3 bases from V and 7 from J; bases not matched to a gene: 8. CDR3 length: 15 amino acids. The CDR3 coding sequence is TGCGCCAGCAGCCAGCTCAGGGGGCTTTCGCAGCCCCAGCATTTT. Translation gives CASSQLRGLSQPQHF.

The V call is TRBV7-8, the J call TRBJ2-3, with 10 bases that match TRBD2. There are 17 residues in the CDR3. Germline CDR1 reads SGHVS; CDR2 reads FQNEAQ. J lost 9 bases, V lost 5 bases, and 17 bases had no gene match. In DNA, the CDR3 is TGTGCCAGCAGCGGACCCCCTTCTAGCGGGGGACCCTCAACGCAGTATTTT. Translation: CASSGPPSSGGPSTQYF.

The V and J genes are TRBV29-1 and TRBJ2-1, with a weak D call TRBD1 (5 bases). Deletions cut 8 bases from V and 6 bases from J, with 20 bases between. The CDR3 covers 14 residues. Germline V lookup: CDR1 SQVTM, CDR2 ANQGSEA. The CDR3: CSLRFGQGPNEQFF. For the CDR3, the DNA is TGCAGCCTAAGGTTCGGGCAGGGTCCCAATGAGCAGTTCTTC.

Only one count was recorded for this clone. V gene TRBV28 combines with J gene TRBJ1-5; 10 bases fit TRBD1. Germline trimming cut 6 bases from V and 10 bases from J; bases unmatched to any gene: 12. In germline, CDR1 is MDHEN, CDR2 SYDVKM. The CDR3 covers 15 residues. CDR3 in amino acids: CASSSPTGGGQPQHF. CDR3 bases: TGTGCCAGCAGCTCTCCGACAGGGGGCGGTCAACCCCAGCATTTT. Supplemented by reference TRBV28 and TRBJ1-5, the full variable domain reads DVKVTQSSRYLVKRTGEKVFLECVQDMDHENMFWYRQDPGLGLRLIYFSYDVKMKEKGDIPEGYSVSREKKERFSLILESASTNQTSMYLCASSSPTGGGQPQHFGDGTRLSIL.

V and J are TRBV10-3 and TRBJ2-3; 8 nucleotides match TRBD1. Per the germline V gene, CDR1 is ENHRY and CDR2 is SYGVKD. The J segment lost 3 bases and the V segment lost 11 bases, leaving 16 bases of the junction unmatched. The CDR3 contains 16 residues. CDR3: CASGFADRGNTDTQYF. The CDR3 DNA is TGTGCCTCTGGCTTTGCCGACAGGGGAAATACAGATACGCAGTATTTT.

This clone was observed once. The chain employs TRBV28 and TRBJ1-6; D not certain. This CDR3 has 14 amino acids. V was shortened by 3 bases and J by 8 bases, with 11 bases between the two germline ends. The V gene's germline CDR1 is MDHEN and CDR2 SYDVKM. CDR3 loop: CASSFGLGDSPLHF. CDR3 nucleotide sequence: TGTGCCAGCAGTTTCGGACTAGGAGATTCACCCCTCCACTTT.

The chain uses TRBV10-3 and TRBJ1-4; TRBD1 aligns across 7 bases. CDR3 length equals 13 residues. Germline V gene lookup returns CDR1 ENHRY and CDR2 SYGVKD. CDR3 loop: CAYKGAANEKLFF. The CDR3 DNA follows: TGTGCATACAAGGGGGCAGCTAATGAAAAACTGTTTTTT.

The chain couples TRBV28 to TRBJ1-6, with 10 bases identical to TRBD1. The ends lost 4 bases at V and 7 bases at J; junction bases unmatched: 1. CDR3 size: 14 residues. Germline V gives CDR1 MDHEN, CDR2 SYDVKM. For the CDR3, the DNA is TGTGCCAGCAGTTCGGGACAGGGGAATTCACCCCTCCACTTT. It encodes CASSSGQGNSPLHF.

This clone was counted a few times. This sequence joins TRBV4-3 and TRBJ1-2; D gene uncertain. The CDR3 contains 14 residues. The ends were cut back, 4 bases at V and 7 bases at J, with 16 bases in the middle. CDR1 is LGHNA and CDR2 is YSLEER in the germline V gene. CDR3 nucleotides: TGCGCCAGCAGCCCGCGGTCCGTTGGGTTTGGCTACACCTTC. It encodes CASSPRSVGFGYTF.

The chain carries TRBV28 and TRBJ1-4; D not resolved. Germline lookup yields CDR1 MDHEN and CDR2 SYDVKM. CDR3 length: 13 amino acids. Trimming left V 3 bases short and J 3 bases short, with 5 bases between. CDR3 sequence reads: CASSFQANEKLFF. In DNA form, the CDR3 reads TGTGCCAGCAGTTTTCAGGCTAATGAAAAACTGTTTTTT.

This chain joins TRBV30 and TRBJ1-6, with a weak D call TRBD1 (5 bases). The CDR3 consists of 14 residues. V lost 2 bases to trimming and J lost 10 bases, with 15 bases between them. Germline values: CDR1 GTSNPN, CDR2 SVGIG (reference sequence). The CDR3 nucleotides read TGTGCCTGGAGTTTGGGCCAGGGAGGATCACCCCTCCACTTT. Translating gives CAWSLGQGGSPLHF.

V and J are TRBV6-1 and TRBJ2-5; 8 bases are shared with TRBD1. CDR3 size: 13 residues. J was trimmed by 2 bases and V by 6 bases; bases with no gene match: 2. CDR1 is MNHNS and CDR2 is SASEGT in the germline V gene. This CDR3 is CASRNRGQETQYF. CDR3 nucleotides: TGTGCCAGCAGAAACAGGGGGCAAGAGACCCAGTACTTC.

V is TRBV15 and J is TRBJ2-4, with D possibly being TRBD1 (6 bases). Trimming removed 0 bases at V and 1 base at J, with 10 bases between. The CDR3 contains 16 residues. Per germline, CDR1 LNHNV and CDR2 YYDKDF (reference sequence). This CDR3 is CATSREQGWAKNIQYF. For the CDR3, the DNA is TGTGCCACCAGCAGAGAACAGGGTTGGGCCAAAAACATTCAGTACTTC.

Only one count was recorded for this clone. The CDR3 spells CASSATSYNEQFF. The CDR3 DNA reads TGTGCCAGCAGCGCGACTAGCTACAATGAGCAGTTCTTC. The gene calls are TRBV5-4 and TRBJ2-1, with a tentative D call TRBD2 (6 bases). The CDR3 is made up of 13 amino acids. The V end was cut by 4 bases, the J end by 3 bases, with 8 bases between. Germline CDR1 SGHNT, CDR2 YYREEE (reference sequence).

The V and J genes are TRBV30 and TRBJ1-1; D gene unclear. CDR1 GTSNPN and CDR2 SVGIG come from the germline V gene (reference sequence). The CDR3 extends over 12 amino acids. V lost 8 bases to trimming and J lost 2 bases, with 12 bases between them. The CDR3 nucleotides read TGTGCCGGCTCCCCCCCCAACACTGAAGCTTTCTTT. Protein product: CAGSPPNTEAFF.